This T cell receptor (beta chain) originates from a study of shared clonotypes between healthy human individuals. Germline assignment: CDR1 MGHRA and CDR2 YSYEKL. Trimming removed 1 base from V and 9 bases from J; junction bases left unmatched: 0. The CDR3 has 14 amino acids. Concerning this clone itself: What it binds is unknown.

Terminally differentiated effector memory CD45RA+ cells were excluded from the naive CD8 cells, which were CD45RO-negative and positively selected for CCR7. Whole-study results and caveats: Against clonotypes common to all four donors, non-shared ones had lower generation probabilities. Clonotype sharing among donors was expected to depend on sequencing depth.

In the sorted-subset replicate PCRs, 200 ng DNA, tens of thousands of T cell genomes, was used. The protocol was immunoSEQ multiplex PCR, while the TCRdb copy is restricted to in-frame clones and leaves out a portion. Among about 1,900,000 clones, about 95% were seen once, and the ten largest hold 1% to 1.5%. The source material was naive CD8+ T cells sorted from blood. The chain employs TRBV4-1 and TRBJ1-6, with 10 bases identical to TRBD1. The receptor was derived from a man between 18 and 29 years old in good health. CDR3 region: CASSQGDRGSPLHF. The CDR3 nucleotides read TGCGCCAGCAGCCAAGGGGACAGGGGTTCACCCCTCCACTTT.